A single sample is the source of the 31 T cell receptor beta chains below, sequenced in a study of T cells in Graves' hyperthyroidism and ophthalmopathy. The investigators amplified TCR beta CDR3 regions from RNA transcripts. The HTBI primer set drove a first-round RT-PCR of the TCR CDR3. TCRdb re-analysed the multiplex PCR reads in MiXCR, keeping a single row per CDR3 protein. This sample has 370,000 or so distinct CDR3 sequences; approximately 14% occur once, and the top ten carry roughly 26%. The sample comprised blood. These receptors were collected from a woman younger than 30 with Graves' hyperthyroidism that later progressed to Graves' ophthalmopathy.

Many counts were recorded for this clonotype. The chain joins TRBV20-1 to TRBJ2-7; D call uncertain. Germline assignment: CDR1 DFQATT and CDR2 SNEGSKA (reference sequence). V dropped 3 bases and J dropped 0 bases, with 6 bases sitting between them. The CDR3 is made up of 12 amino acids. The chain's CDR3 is CSARGFSYEQYF. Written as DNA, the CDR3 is TGCAGTGCTAGGGGATTCTCCTACGAGCAGTACTTC.

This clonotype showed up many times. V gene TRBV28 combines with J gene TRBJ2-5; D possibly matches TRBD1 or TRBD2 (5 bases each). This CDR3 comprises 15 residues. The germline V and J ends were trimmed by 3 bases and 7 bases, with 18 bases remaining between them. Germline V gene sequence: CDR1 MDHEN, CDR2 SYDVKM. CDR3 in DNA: TGTGCCAGCAGTTTTTCCGGGGCGCTCCGAGGGACCCAGTACTTC. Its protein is CASSFSGALRGTQYF.

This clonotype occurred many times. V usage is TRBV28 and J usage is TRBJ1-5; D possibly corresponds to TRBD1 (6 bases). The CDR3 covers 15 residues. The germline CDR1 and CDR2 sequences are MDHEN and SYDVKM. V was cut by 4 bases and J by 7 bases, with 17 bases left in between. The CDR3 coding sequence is TGTGCCAGCAGTTGGGGGGGGGGCAAGGGGCAGCCCCAGCATTTT. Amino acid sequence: CASSWGGGKGQPQHF. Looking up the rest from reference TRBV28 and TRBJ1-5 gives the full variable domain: DVKVTQSSRYLVKRTGEKVFLECVQDMDHENMFWYRQDPGLGLRLIYFSYDVKMKEKGDIPEGYSVSREKKERFSLILESASTNQTSMYLCASSWGGGKGQPQHFGDGTRLSIL.

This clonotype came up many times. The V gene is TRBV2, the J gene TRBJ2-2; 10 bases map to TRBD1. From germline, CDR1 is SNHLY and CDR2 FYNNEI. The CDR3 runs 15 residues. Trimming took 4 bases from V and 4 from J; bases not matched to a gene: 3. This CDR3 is CASSARQGATGELFF. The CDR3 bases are TGTGCCAGCAGTGCGCGACAGGGGGCCACCGGGGAGCTGTTTTTT.

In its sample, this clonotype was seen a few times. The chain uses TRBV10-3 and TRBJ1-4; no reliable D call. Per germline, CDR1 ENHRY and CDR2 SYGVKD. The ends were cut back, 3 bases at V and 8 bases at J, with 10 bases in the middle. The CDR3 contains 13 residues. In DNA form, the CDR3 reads TGTGCCATCAGTGAAAATGTGGACGAAAAACTGTTTTTT. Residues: CAISENVDEKLFF.

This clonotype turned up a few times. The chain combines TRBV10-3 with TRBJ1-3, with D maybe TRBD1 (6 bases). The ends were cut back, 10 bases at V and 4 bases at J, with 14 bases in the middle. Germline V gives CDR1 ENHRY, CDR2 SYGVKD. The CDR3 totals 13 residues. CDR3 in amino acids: CATRDKAGNTIYF. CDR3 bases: TGTGCCACCCGGGACAAGGCGGGAAACACCATATATTTT.

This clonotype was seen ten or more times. The DNA of the CDR3 is TGTGCCAGCAGCTTAGGGGACAGCCAGAACACTGAAGCTTTCTTT. Protein: CASSLGDSQNTEAFF. The chain uses TRBV7-2 and TRBJ1-1; 7 bases match TRBD1. J lost 1 base, V lost 1 base, and 3 bases had no gene match. The CDR3 runs to 15 residues. Germline V lookup: CDR1 SGHTA, CDR2 FQGNSA.

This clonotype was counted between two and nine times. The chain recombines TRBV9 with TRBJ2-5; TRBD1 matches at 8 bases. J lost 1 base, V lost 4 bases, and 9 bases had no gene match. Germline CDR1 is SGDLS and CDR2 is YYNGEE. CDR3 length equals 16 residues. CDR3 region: CASSPPTGAIQETQYF. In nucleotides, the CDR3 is TGTGCCAGCAGCCCACCGACAGGGGCCATCCAAGAGACCCAGTACTTC.

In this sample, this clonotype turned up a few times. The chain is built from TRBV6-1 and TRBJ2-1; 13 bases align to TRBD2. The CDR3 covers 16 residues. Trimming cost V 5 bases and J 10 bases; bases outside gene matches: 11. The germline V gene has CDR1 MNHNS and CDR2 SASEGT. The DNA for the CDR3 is TGTGCCAGCAGTCACAGACTAGCGGGAGGCGTCGGGGAGCAGTTCTTC. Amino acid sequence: CASSHRLAGGVGEQFF.

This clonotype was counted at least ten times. The CDR3 loop is CASGRRADDYGYTF. As DNA, the CDR3 is TGTGCCAGTGGGAGAAGGGCAGACGACTATGGCTACACCTTC. V is TRBV28 and J is TRBJ1-2; D not certain. CDR3 length: 14 residues. V lost 9 bases, J lost 3 bases, and 17 bases lay in between. Germline CDR1 reads MDHEN; CDR2 reads SYDVKM.

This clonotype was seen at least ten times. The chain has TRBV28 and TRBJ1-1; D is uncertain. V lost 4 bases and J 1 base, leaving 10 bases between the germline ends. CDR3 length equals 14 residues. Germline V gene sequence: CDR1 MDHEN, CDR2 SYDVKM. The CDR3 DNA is TGTGCCAGCAGTTCCTTCAGGCAGAACACTGAAGCTTTCTTT. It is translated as CASSSFRQNTEAFF. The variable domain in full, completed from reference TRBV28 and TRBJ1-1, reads DVKVTQSSRYLVKRTGEKVFLECVQDMDHENMFWYRQDPGLGLRLIYFSYDVKMKEKGDIPEGYSVSREKKERFSLILESASTNQTSMYLCASSSFRQNTEAFFGQGTRLTVV.

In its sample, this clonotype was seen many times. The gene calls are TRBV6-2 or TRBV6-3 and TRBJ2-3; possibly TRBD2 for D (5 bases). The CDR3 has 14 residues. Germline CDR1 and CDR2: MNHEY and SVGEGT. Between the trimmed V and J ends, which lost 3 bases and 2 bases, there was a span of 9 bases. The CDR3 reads CASSYGGPTDTQYF. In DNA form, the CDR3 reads TGTGCCAGCAGTTATGGAGGACCCACAGATACGCAGTATTTT.

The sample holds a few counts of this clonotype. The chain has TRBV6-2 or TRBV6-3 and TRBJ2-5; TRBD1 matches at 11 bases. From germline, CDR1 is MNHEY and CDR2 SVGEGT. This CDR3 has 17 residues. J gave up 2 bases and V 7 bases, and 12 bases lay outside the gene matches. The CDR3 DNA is TGTGCCAGCATGAGGACAGGGGGCTCCGGGTATCAAGAGACCCAGTACTTC. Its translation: CASMRTGGSGYQETQYF.

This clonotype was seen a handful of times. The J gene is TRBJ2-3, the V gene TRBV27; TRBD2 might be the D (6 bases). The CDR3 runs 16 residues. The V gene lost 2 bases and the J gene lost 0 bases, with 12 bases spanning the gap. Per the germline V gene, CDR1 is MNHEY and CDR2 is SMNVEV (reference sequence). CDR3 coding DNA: TGTGCCAGCAGTTTACATAAGGGAGGTAGCACAGATACGCAGTATTTT. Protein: CASSLHKGGSTDTQYF.

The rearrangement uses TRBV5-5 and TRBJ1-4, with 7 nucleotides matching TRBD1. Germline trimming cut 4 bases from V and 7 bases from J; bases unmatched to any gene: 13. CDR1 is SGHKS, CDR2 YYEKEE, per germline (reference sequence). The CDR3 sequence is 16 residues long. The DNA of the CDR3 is TGTGCCAGCAGCCTAGGATCAACAGGGGTGGGTGAAAAACTGTTTTTT. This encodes CASSLGSTGVGEKLFF.

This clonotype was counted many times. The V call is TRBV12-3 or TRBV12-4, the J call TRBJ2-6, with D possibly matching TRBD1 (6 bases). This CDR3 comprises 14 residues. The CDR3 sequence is CATGTSSGANVLTF. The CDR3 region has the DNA TGTGCGACCGGGACATCCTCTGGGGCCAACGTCCTGACTTTC.

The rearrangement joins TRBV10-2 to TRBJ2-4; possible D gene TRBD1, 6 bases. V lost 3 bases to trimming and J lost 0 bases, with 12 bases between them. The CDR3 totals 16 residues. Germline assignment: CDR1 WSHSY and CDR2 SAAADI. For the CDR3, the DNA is TGCGCCAGCAGTGAACCCGGGACAAAAGCCAAAAACATTCAGTACTTC. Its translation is CASSEPGTKAKNIQYF.

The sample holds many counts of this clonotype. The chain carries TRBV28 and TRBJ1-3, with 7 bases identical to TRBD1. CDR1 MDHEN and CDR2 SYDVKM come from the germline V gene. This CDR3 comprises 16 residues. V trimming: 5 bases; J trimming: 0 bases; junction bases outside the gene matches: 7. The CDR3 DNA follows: TGTGCCAGCAGTAGCCCAGGACAGGACTCTGGAAACACCATATATTTT. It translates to CASSSPGQDSGNTIYF.

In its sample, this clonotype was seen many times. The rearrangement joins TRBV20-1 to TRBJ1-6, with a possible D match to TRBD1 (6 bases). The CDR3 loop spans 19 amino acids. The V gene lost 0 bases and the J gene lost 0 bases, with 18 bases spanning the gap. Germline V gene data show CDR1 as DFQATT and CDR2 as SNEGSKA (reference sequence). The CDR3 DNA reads TGCAGTGCTAGAGATTCTCCCGGGACACCGAGCTCCTATAATTCACCCCTCCACTTT. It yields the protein CSARDSPGTPSSYNSPLHF.

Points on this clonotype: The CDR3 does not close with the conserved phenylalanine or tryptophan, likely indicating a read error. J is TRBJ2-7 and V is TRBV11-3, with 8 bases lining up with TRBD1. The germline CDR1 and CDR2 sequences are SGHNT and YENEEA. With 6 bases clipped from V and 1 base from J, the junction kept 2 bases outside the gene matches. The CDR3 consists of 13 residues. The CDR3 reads CASSQGASYEQYL. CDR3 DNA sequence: TGTGCCAGCAGTCAGGGGGCGTCCTACGAGCAGTACTTA.

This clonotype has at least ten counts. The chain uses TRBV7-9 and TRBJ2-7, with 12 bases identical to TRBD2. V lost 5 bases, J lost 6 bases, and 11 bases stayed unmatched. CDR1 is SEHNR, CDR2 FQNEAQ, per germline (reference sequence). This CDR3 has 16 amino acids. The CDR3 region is CASSPPSGRAGGEQYF. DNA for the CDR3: TGTGCCAGCAGCCCACCTAGCGGGAGGGCCGGGGGCGAGCAGTACTTC.

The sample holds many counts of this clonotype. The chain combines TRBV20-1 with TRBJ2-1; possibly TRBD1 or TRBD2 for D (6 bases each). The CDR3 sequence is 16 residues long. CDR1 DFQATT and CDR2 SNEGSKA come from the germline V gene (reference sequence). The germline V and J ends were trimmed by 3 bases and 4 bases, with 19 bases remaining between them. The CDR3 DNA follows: TGCAGTGCTAGCAGGGCGGCCGAGGGGGGTTACAATGAGCAGTTCTTC. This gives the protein CSASRAAEGGYNEQFF.

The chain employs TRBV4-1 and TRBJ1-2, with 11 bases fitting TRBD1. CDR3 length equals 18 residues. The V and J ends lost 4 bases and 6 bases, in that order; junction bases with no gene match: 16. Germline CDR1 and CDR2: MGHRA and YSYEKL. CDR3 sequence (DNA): TGCGCCAGCAGCCGTACCATAGTCCGGGACAGGGGGAAAGATGGCTACACCTTC. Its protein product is CASSRTIVRDRGKDGYTF.

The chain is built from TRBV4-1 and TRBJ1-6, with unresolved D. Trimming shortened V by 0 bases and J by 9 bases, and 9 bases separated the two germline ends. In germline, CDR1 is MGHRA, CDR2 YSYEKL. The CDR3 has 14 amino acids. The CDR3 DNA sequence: TGCGCCAGCAGCCAAGACGAGGGTACTTCACCCCTCCACTTT. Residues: CASSQDEGTSPLHF.

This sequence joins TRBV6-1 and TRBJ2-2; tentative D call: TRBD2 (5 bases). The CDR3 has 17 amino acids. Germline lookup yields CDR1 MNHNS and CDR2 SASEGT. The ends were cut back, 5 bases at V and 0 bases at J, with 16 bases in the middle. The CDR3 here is CASSFGLALANTGELFF. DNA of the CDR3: TGTGCCAGCAGTTTTGGACTGGCCCTCGCGAACACCGGGGAGCTGTTTTTT.

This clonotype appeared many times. CDR3 bases: TGTGCCAGCAGGCCCAGGGGTGTGGGGGACGGCTACACCTTC. Its translation: CASRPRGVGDGYTF. V gene TRBV2 combines with J gene TRBJ1-2, with D possibly matching TRBD1 (6 bases). This CDR3 region has 14 residues. Between the trimmed V and J ends, which lost 6 bases and 8 bases, there was a span of 19 bases. Germline values: CDR1 SNHLY, CDR2 FYNNEI.

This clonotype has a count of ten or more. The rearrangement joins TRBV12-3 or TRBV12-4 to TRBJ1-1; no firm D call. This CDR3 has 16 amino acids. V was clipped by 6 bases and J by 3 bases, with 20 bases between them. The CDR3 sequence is CASSPVRRGTHTEAFF. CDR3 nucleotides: TGTGCCAGCAGCCCAGTACGGCGGGGAACTCACACTGAAGCTTTCTTT.

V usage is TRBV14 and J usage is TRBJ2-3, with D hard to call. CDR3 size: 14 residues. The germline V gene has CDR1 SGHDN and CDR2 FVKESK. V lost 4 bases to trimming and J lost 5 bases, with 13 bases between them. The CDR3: CASSPPWSEDTQYF. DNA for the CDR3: TGTGCCAGCAGCCCCCCTTGGTCCGAAGATACGCAGTATTTT.

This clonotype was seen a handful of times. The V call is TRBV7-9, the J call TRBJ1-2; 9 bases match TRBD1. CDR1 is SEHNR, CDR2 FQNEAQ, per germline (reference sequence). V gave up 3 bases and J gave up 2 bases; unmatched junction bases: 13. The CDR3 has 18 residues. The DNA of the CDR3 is TGTGCCAGCAGCTTTTCGCCGGGACAGGGAGGCCTAAACTATGGCTACACCTTC. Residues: CASSFSPGQGGLNYGYTF.

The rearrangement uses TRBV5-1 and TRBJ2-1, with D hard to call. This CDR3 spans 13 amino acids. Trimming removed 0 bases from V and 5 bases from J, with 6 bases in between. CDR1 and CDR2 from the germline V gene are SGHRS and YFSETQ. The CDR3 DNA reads TGCGCCAGCAGCTTGGAAACCCACAATGAGCAGTTCTTC. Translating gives CASSLETHNEQFF.

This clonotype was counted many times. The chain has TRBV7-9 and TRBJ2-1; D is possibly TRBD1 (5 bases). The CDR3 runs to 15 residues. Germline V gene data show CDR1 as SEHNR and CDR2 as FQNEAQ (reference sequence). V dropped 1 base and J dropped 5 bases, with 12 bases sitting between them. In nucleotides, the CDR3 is TGTGCCAGCAGCTTAGGCGACAGTTTTAACAATGAGCAGTTCTTC. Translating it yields CASSLGDSFNNEQFF. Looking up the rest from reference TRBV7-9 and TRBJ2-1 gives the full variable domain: DTGVSQNPRHKITKRGQNVTFRCDPISEHNRLYWYRQTLGQGPEFLTYFQNEAQLEKSRLLSDRFSAERPKGSFSTLEIQRTEQGDSAMYLCASSLGDSFNNEQFFGPGTRLTVL.